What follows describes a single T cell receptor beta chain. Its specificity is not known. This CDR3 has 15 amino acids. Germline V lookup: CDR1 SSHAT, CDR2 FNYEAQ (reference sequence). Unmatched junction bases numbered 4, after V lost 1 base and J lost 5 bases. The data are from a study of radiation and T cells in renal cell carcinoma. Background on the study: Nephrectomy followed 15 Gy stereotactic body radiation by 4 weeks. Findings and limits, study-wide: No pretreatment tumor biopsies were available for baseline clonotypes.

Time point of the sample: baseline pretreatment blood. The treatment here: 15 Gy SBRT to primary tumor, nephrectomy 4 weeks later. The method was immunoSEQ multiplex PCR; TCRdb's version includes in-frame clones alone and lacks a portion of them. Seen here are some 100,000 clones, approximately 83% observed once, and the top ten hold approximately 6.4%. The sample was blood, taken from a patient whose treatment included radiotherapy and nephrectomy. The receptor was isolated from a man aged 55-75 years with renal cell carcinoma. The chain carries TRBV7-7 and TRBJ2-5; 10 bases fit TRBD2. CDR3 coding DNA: TGTGCCAGCAGCTTAGGCGGGACTAGCGTCGAGACCCAGTACTTC. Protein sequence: CASSLGGTSVETQYF.